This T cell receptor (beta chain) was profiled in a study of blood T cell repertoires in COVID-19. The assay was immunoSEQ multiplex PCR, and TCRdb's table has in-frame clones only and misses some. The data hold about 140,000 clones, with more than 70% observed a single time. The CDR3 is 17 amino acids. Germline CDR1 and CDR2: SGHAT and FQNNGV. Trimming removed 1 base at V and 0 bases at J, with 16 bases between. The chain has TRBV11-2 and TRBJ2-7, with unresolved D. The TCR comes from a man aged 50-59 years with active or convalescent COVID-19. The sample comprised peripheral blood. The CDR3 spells CASSLVREVYFSYEQYF. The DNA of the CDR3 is TGTGCCAGCAGCTTAGTTAGAGAGGTATATTTCTCCTACGAGCAGTACTTC.